This note documents a single T cell receptor beta chain sequence. Its antigen is currently unknown. The study ran its PCR with 60 Vbeta and 13 Jbeta primers. TCRdb's copy holds only in-frame clones and misses some; the assay was immunoSEQ multiplex PCR. The sample gives 100,000 to 140,000 clones, 65% to 85% of which show up once; 2% to 3% is in the top ten. This entry comes from a study of cytomegalovirus exposure and HLA in healthy donors. Germline CDR1 and CDR2: SGHRS and YFSETQ. Trimming shortened V by 0 bases and J by 3 bases, and 18 bases separated the two germline ends. The CDR3 spans 17 residues. Study-level points and caveats: Accurate HLA-A and HLA-B prediction from TCR beta sequences was reported for most subjects.

The sequenced sample was PBMCs. The chain carries TRBV5-1 and TRBJ1-2; weak D call: TRBD1 (5 bases). This receptor was identified in a man younger than 30 in good health and CMV-seronegative. In nucleotides, the CDR3 is TGCGCCAGCAGCTTGGTGAGCTCAGGGCCTTATTACTATGGCTACACCTTC. This codes for CASSLVSSGPYYYGYTF.